The 22 T cell receptor beta chains presented below share a single source sample, sequenced in a study of blood T cell repertoires in COVID-19. Clones were sequenced by immunoSEQ multiplex PCR, and TCRdb holds only the in-frame ones, with some missing. The sample has approximately 110,000 clones, 81% seen once. The sequenced sample was peripheral blood. The source of these receptors is a man between 50 and 59 years old with acute or convalescent COVID-19.

This rearrangement joins TRBV9 to TRBJ2-1; D is unclear. The CDR3 sequence is 16 residues long. Germline assignment: CDR1 SGDLS and CDR2 YYNGEE. Trimming shortened V by 0 bases and J by 0 bases, and 10 bases separated the two germline ends. As DNA, the CDR3 is TGTGCCAGCAGCGTAGCTGACTTTAGCTCCTACAATGAGCAGTTCTTC. Its translation: CASSVADFSSYNEQFF.

CDR3 amino acids: CASSATGSENSPLHF. CDR3 in DNA: TGTGCCAGCAGCGCCACAGGGAGCGAGAATTCACCCCTCCACTTT. This chain connects TRBV3-1 (or the pseudogene TRBV3-2) to TRBJ1-6; possibly TRBD1 for D (6 bases). Germline V CDR1 and CDR2: LGHDT, YNNKEL (reference sequence). CDR3 length: 15 residues. Trimming left V 5 bases short and J 7 bases short, with 15 bases between.

The chain is built from TRBV18 and TRBJ1-6; weak D call: TRBD1 (6 bases). The CDR3 sequence is 15 residues long. Germline loops: CDR1 KGHSH, CDR2 LQKENI. Trimming shortened V by 1 base and J by 7 bases, and 11 bases separated the two germline ends. CDR3 in amino acids: CASSPREGGNSPLHF. CDR3 DNA: TGTGCCAGCTCACCACGTGAGGGGGGGAATTCACCCCTCCACTTT.

The chain employs TRBV24-1 and TRBJ2-2; the match to TRBD1 covers 7 bases. Unmatched junction bases numbered 3, after V lost 8 bases and J lost 4 bases. There are 13 residues in the CDR3. Looked up from germline, CDR1 is KGHDR and CDR2 is SFDVKD. The CDR3 sequence is CATKQGLTGELFF. The DNA of the CDR3 is TGTGCCACCAAACAGGGGCTCACCGGGGAGCTGTTTTTT.

DNA of the CDR3: TGTGCCAGCAGCGTAGGGACTAGCTACAATGAGCAGTTCTTC. It specifies CASSVGTSYNEQFF. The chain links TRBV9 to TRBJ2-1; 7 bases match TRBD2. CDR1 and CDR2 from the germline V gene are SGDLS and YYNGEE. The ends lost 0 bases at V and 3 bases at J; junction bases unmatched: 0. CDR3 length equals 14 residues.

Worth noting for this clone: A read error may account for a junction end that differs from germline. The gene calls are TRBV7-8 and TRBJ2-5, with TRBD2 matching 9 bases. CDR3 length: 15 residues. Germline-derived CDR1 and CDR2 are SGHVS and FQNEAQ. The CDR3 DNA reads as TGTGCCAGCAGCTCGACTAGCGGCCCACAAGGGACCCAGTACTTC. Its translation: CASSSTSGPQGTQYF.

The chain links TRBV6-5 to TRBJ2-1; possibly TRBD2 for D (6 bases). The germline gives CDR1 MNHEY, CDR2 SVGAGI. This CDR3 is built from 14 residues. Trimming took 3 bases from V and 5 from J, leaving 11 bases between them. CDR3 bases: TGTGCCAGCAGTTATAGCGGAAGGGACAATGAGCAGTTCTTC. This codes for CASSYSGRDNEQFF.

The V call is TRBV7-9, the J call TRBJ2-3; TRBD1 might be the D (7 bases). Germline CDR1 and CDR2: SEHNR and FQNEAQ (reference sequence). The CDR3 has 17 amino acids. Trimming shortened V by 4 bases and J by 5 bases, and 22 bases separated the two germline ends. The CDR3 sequence: CASSWTTGTEERDTQYF. The CDR3 DNA reads as TGTGCCAGCAGCTGGACTACCGGGACAGAGGAACGAGATACGCAGTATTTT.

The chain recombines TRBV28 with TRBJ2-7; 11 nucleotides line up with TRBD2. CDR3 length: 15 amino acids. After removal of 5 bases from V and 3 bases from J, the junction contained 6 bases not matched to a gene. Germline V gene sequence: CDR1 MDHEN, CDR2 SYDVKM. The CDR3, as DNA: TGTGCCAGCAGTCCACCGGGACTAGCGGACTACGAGCAGTACTTC. It is translated as CASSPPGLADYEQYF. Full variable domain (missing parts from reference TRBV28 and TRBJ2-7): DVKVTQSSRYLVKRTGEKVFLECVQDMDHENMFWYRQDPGLGLRLIYFSYDVKMKEKGDIPEGYSVSREKKERFSLILESASTNQTSMYLCASSPPGLADYEQYFGPGTRLTVT.

The chain couples TRBV28 to TRBJ1-1; 10 nucleotides line up with TRBD1. Per the germline V gene, CDR1 is MDHEN and CDR2 is SYDVKM. This CDR3 has 16 residues. J lost 5 bases, V lost 7 bases, and 13 bases had no gene match. CDR3 amino acids: CASTSSRGQGRTEAFF. CDR3 bases: TGTGCCAGCACTTCATCCAGGGGACAGGGGCGGACTGAAGCTTTCTTT.

This sequence joins TRBV5-5 and TRBJ2-4, with TRBD2 identical over 10 bases. J gave up 2 bases and V 9 bases, and 5 bases lay outside the gene matches. The CDR3 is made up of 14 amino acids. Germline V gene lookup returns CDR1 SGHKS and CDR2 YYEKEE (reference sequence). This CDR3 is CATSSGGSKNIQYF. The CDR3 bases are TGTGCCACTTCTAGCGGGGGATCCAAAAACATTCAGTACTTC.

The chain recombines TRBV5-1 with TRBJ2-2; tentatively, D is TRBD2 (6 bases). Germline V gene sequence: CDR1 SGHRS, CDR2 YFSETQ. V was clipped by 5 bases and J by 1 base, with 12 bases between them. The CDR3 is 15 amino acids. The CDR3 region has the DNA TGCGCCAGCAGGTTGTGGCGGGAGAACACCGGGGAGCTGTTTTTT. Translated, it gives CASRLWRENTGELFF.

V is TRBV7-2 and J is TRBJ1-5; 10 nucleotides line up with TRBD1. The CDR3 is 14 amino acids. Germline V CDR1 and CDR2: SGHTA, FQGNSA. The junction had 8 bases not matched to a gene; V was cut back by 9 bases and J by 6 bases. The CDR3 region is CASTLDRGFQPQHF. CDR3 sequence (DNA): TGTGCCAGTACTTTGGACAGGGGGTTTCAGCCCCAGCATTTT.

This clone was detected only a few times. The rearrangement joins TRBV5-5 to TRBJ2-2, with 8 positions matching TRBD2. V shed 1 base and J 0 bases; nucleotides not matched to a gene: 5. The germline V gene encodes CDR1 SGHKS and CDR2 YYEKEE (reference sequence). CDR3 length: 17 amino acids. DNA of the CDR3: TGTGCCAGCAGCTTGTCTGCGGGGGGTGCGAACACCGGGGAGCTGTTTTTT. The encoded protein is CASSLSAGGANTGELFF.

The CDR3 sequence: CASRGGGYSNQPQHF. As DNA, the CDR3 is TGTGCCAGCAGGGGGGGAGGATATAGCAATCAGCCCCAGCATTTT. The chain couples TRBV28 to TRBJ1-5, with D possibly TRBD1 on 5 matching bases. The CDR3 contains 15 residues. V lost 6 bases, J lost 0 bases, and 12 bases lay in between. CDR1 and CDR2 (germline): MDHEN, SYDVKM.

The rearrangement joins TRBV27 to TRBJ2-2, with 9 bases identical to TRBD1. The J segment lost 3 bases and the V segment lost 2 bases, leaving 7 bases of the junction unmatched. The germline V gene encodes CDR1 MNHEY and CDR2 SMNVEV (reference sequence). This CDR3 has 17 amino acids. The CDR3 here is CASSLNRGRTDTGELFF. Written as DNA, the CDR3 is TGTGCCAGCAGTTTAAACAGGGGGCGGACGGACACCGGGGAGCTGTTTTTT.

The chain is built from TRBV5-1 and TRBJ1-3; D may be TRBD1 (5 bases). CDR3 length: 17 amino acids. V was pared by 0 bases and J by 3 bases, with 16 bases between. CDR1 is SGHRS, CDR2 YFSETQ, per germline. Written as DNA, the CDR3 is TGCGCCAGCAGCTTGGCCAGGGTGGGGAAAGGTGGAAACACCATATATTTT. It specifies CASSLARVGKGGNTIYF.

V is TRBV6-5 and J is TRBJ1-1; TRBD1 might be the D (6 bases). The CDR3 is made up of 13 amino acids. Germline V gene sequence: CDR1 MNHEY, CDR2 SVGAGI. V lost 7 bases, J lost 3 bases, and 12 bases lay in between. The CDR3 DNA reads TGTGCCAGCACAGAAAACAGGGACACTGAAGCTTTCTTT. It specifies CASTENRDTEAFF.

This clone was recorded only once. The chain couples TRBV27 to TRBJ1-6, with a tentative D call TRBD1 (5 bases). Germline CDR1 is MNHEY and CDR2 is SMNVEV (reference sequence). The CDR3 is 14 residues long. With 4 bases removed from V and 7 bases from J, the gap between germline ends came to 11 bases. The CDR3 protein is CASSSSGGNSPLHF. DNA for the CDR3: TGTGCCAGCAGTTCCTCCGGGGGGAATTCACCCCTCCACTTT.

V usage is TRBV6-5 and J usage is TRBJ1-6, with 7 bases identical to TRBD1. Germline loops: CDR1 MNHEY, CDR2 SVGAGI. V trimming: 6 bases; J trimming: 10 bases; junction bases outside the gene matches: 9. This CDR3 spans 14 amino acids. The chain's CDR3 is CASSLTGYDSPLHF. DNA for the CDR3: TGTGCCAGCAGCCTGACAGGGTACGACTCACCCCTCCACTTT.

The V and J genes are TRBV9 and TRBJ2-1; 8 bases agree with TRBD1. CDR1 is SGDLS and CDR2 is YYNGEE in the germline V gene. V gave up 4 bases and J gave up 2 bases; unmatched junction bases: 8. The CDR3 sequence is 16 residues long. In DNA, the CDR3 is TGTGCCAGCAGCCAAGGGCAGGGGGCCCCCTACAATGAGCAGTTCTTC. It encodes CASSQGQGAPYNEQFF.

This chain's CDR3 is CASSFVGGASGLYNEQFF. CDR3 nucleotides: TGTGCCAGCAGTTTTGTAGGTGGAGCTAGCGGGTTATACAATGAGCAGTTCTTC. The chain has TRBV27 and TRBJ2-1; TRBD2 matches 8 bases. Trimming at V came to 3 bases and at J to 4 bases, leaving 14 bases not matched to a gene. The germline V gene encodes CDR1 MNHEY and CDR2 SMNVEV (reference sequence). This CDR3 contains 18 residues.